The 29 T cell receptor beta chains given below trace back to one sample, sequenced in a study of blood T cell repertoires in COVID-19 (TCRdb year 2020). Libraries came from the immunoSEQ multiplex PCR assay. This is the immuneACCESS table as TCRdb keeps it, with only in-frame sequences that have V and J called. A part of the clones is gone; compared with another copy, unresolved V genes explain less than half, and the rest is unexplained. This sample is represented by roughly 340,000 clones; about nine tenths of them were singletons. Over 6% of the sample lies in the top ten. The material sequenced was peripheral blood. These receptors were collected from a woman between 50 and 59 years old with COVID-19, enrolled during active disease.

The rearrangement links TRBV9 to TRBJ2-3, with 7 bases identical to TRBD2. The germline V gene encodes CDR1 SGDLS and CDR2 YYNGEE. The J segment lost 3 bases and the V segment lost 1 base, leaving 8 bases of the junction unmatched. This CDR3 has 16 residues. The CDR3 nucleotides read TGTGCCAGCAGCGTAAGAGCGGGAATGTCTACAGATACGCAGTATTTT. Protein sequence: CASSVRAGMSTDTQYF.

The J gene is TRBJ2-1, the V gene TRBV7-2; D not certain. Germline CDR1 is SGHTA and CDR2 is FQGNSA. The V end lost 3 bases, the J end lost 4 bases, and 4 bases lay between the germline ends. The CDR3 is made up of 12 amino acids. Written as DNA, the CDR3 is TGTGCCAGCAGCTTCGCGTACAATGAGCAGTTCTTC. It specifies CASSFAYNEQFF.

The chain combines TRBV5-5 with TRBJ1-1, with D uncertain. This CDR3 has 14 amino acids. V lost 2 bases, J lost 1 base, and 9 bases lay in between. Germline-derived CDR1 and CDR2 are SGHKS and YYEKEE (reference sequence). The CDR3 bases are TGTGCCAGCAGCTTACCGGCAGGGAACACTGAAGCTTTCTTT. This sequence encodes CASSLPAGNTEAFF.

For the CDR3, the DNA is TGTGCCAGCAGTGGGGGACTTCACACAGATACGCAGTATTTT. Its protein is CASSGGLHTDTQYF. The chain links TRBV2 to TRBJ2-3, with TRBD2 as a possible D gene (6 bases). Germline CDR1 reads SNHLY; CDR2 reads FYNNEI. This CDR3 is built from 14 residues. V was clipped by 4 bases and J by 2 bases, with 10 bases between them.

This sequence joins TRBV3-1 (or the pseudogene TRBV3-2) and TRBJ1-2; weak D call: TRBD1 (5 bases). Trimming left V 4 bases short and J 8 bases short, with 14 bases between. Germline V CDR1 and CDR2: LGHDT, YNNKEL (reference sequence). The CDR3 totals 13 residues. The CDR3 loop is CASSPGGGRGYTF. CDR3 coding DNA: TGTGCCAGCAGCCCCGGGGGGGGACGGGGCTACACCTTC.

The chain employs TRBV10-3 and TRBJ2-5, with 12 bases lining up with TRBD2. The CDR3 runs to 16 residues. Unmatched junction bases numbered 3, after V lost 0 bases and J lost 4 bases. Looked up from germline, CDR1 is ENHRY and CDR2 is SYGVKD. The CDR3 region has the DNA TGTGCCATCAGTGAGTCGACTAGCGGGAGTGGAGAGACCCAGTACTTC. This sequence encodes CAISESTSGSGETQYF.

This clone was counted between two and nine times. This rearrangement joins TRBV30 to TRBJ1-6; weak D call: TRBD1 (5 bases). The V end was cut by 5 bases, the J end by 5 bases, with 10 bases between. This CDR3 contains 13 residues. Germline CDR1 is GTSNPN and CDR2 is SVGIG (reference sequence). The CDR3 nucleotides read TGTGCCTGGGGCAGGGAGGATAATTCACCCCTCCACTTT. Its protein is CAWGREDNSPLHF.

The rearrangement joins TRBV5-1 to TRBJ1-4; D possibly corresponds to TRBD1 (6 bases). Between the trimmed V and J ends, which lost 5 bases and 3 bases, there was a span of 14 bases. Germline lookup yields CDR1 SGHRS and CDR2 YFSETQ. The CDR3 runs 15 residues. DNA of the CDR3: TGCGCCAGCAGGCTGGGGTCAGGGGCTAATGAAAAACTGTTTTTT. Translating gives CASRLGSGANEKLFF.

This clone was seen a single time. The chain recombines TRBV29-1 with TRBJ2-5, with 7 bases that match TRBD1. Germline CDR1 reads SQVTM; CDR2 reads ANQGSEA. The V gene end was trimmed by 7 bases and the J gene end by 5 bases; junction bases not matched to a gene: 10. The CDR3 length is 13 residues. The CDR3 coding sequence is TGCAGCGGTACGACAGGGAATGCCGAGACCCAGTACTTC. Amino acids: CSGTTGNAETQYF.

The chain has TRBV6-1 and TRBJ2-3; no firm D call. V lost 0 bases and J lost 6, with 4 bases in between. The CDR3 extends over 12 amino acids. Germline-derived CDR1 and CDR2 are MNHNS and SASEGT. This CDR3 is CASSEAGDTQYF. CDR3 in DNA: TGTGCCAGCAGTGAAGCGGGCGATACGCAGTATTTT.

This clone was detected only once. V and J are TRBV9 and TRBJ2-2, with TRBD1 identical over 7 bases. The trim removed 7 bases at V and 4 bases at J, leaving 22 bases unmatched. There are 19 residues in the CDR3. Germline CDR1 is SGDLS and CDR2 is YYNGEE. Here the CDR3 DNA reads TGTGCCAGCGGGACGGGACAGAAGGCCACCATCGTGGGCACCGGGGAGCTGTTTTTT. Protein sequence: CASGTGQKATIVGTGELFF. Looking up the rest from reference TRBV9 and TRBJ2-2 gives the full variable domain: DSGVTQTPKHLITATGQRVTLRCSPRSGDLSVYWYQQSLDQGLQFLIQYYNGEERAKGNILERFSAQQFPDLHSELNLSSLELGDSALYFCASGTGQKATIVGTGELFFGEGSRLTVL.

This clone has only a few counts. The chain combines TRBV5-6 with TRBJ2-7; weak D call: TRBD2 (5 bases). Germline values: CDR1 SGHDT, CDR2 YYEEEE. V gave up 3 bases and J gave up 5 bases, with 12 bases separating them. CDR3 length: 13 residues. CDR3 DNA: TGTGCCAGCAGCTGGCGGGTCGCCCACGAGCAGTACTTC. It is translated as CASSWRVAHEQYF. The full variable domain, with the rest looked up from reference TRBV5-6 and TRBJ2-7, is DAGVTQSPTHLIKTRGQQVTLRCSPKSGHDTVSWYQQALGQGPQFIFQYYEEEERQRGNFPDRFSGHQFPNYSSELNVNALLLGDSALYLCASSWRVAHEQYFGPGTRLTVT.

This clone was seen a handful of times. The chain is built from TRBV2 and TRBJ2-7; 10 bases map to TRBD2. The J segment lost 4 bases and the V segment lost 11 bases, leaving 11 bases of the junction unmatched. The CDR3 consists of 14 residues. The germline V gene encodes CDR1 SNHLY and CDR2 FYNNEI. CDR3 residues: CASQASGSSYEQYF. CDR3 sequence (DNA): TGTGCCTCCCAGGCTAGCGGGAGTTCGTACGAGCAGTACTTC. Combining the CDR3 with reference TRBV2 and TRBJ2-7 gives the whole variable domain EPEVTQTPSHQVTQMGQEVILRCVPISNHLYFYWYRQILGQKVEFLVSFYNNEISEKSEIFDDQFSVERPDGSNFTLKIRSTKLEDSAMYFCASQASGSSYEQYFGPGTRLTVT.

The V gene is TRBV3-1 (or the pseudogene TRBV3-2), the J gene TRBJ2-7, with TRBD2 matching 7 bases. V was pared by 2 bases and J by 3 bases, with 10 bases of the junction left unmatched. Germline V CDR1 and CDR2: LGHDT, YNNKEL (reference sequence). The CDR3 length is 16 residues. The CDR3 DNA reads TGTGCCAGCAGCCAATTGGCGCTAGCGGATCGCTACGAGCAGTACTTC. Its translation: CASSQLALADRYEQYF.

V gene TRBV14 combines with J gene TRBJ2-5, with D perhaps matching TRBD1 (5 bases). V lost 7 bases to trimming and J lost 7 bases, with 13 bases between them. This CDR3 comprises 12 residues. Germline V gene data show CDR1 as SGHDN and CDR2 as FVKESK. CDR3 protein: CASKHQGVTQYF. The CDR3 DNA reads TGTGCCAGCAAACACCAGGGTGTGACCCAGTACTTC.

The chain has TRBV30 and TRBJ1-1, with D hard to call. Germline V gene data show CDR1 as GTSNPN and CDR2 as SVGIG (reference sequence). The CDR3 is 15 residues long. Trimming took 4 bases from V and 4 from J, leaving 19 bases between them. The DNA of the CDR3 is TGTGCCTGGACCCCGGGGTCCTCTGTAAGCACTGAAGCTTTCTTT. Translation gives CAWTPGSSVSTEAFF.

This clone showed up just a few times. This chain links TRBV7-2 with TRBJ2-3; no clear D. Trimming took 0 bases from V and 2 from J, leaving 3 bases between them. Germline loops: CDR1 SGHTA, CDR2 FQGNSA. The CDR3 is 13 amino acids. CDR3 residues: CASSLAATDTQYF. The CDR3 DNA reads as TGTGCCAGCAGCTTAGCGGCCACAGATACGCAGTATTTT.

The rearrangement joins TRBV6-2 or TRBV6-3 to TRBJ1-2; 7 nucleotides match TRBD1. V shed 2 bases and J 11 bases; nucleotides not matched to a gene: 11. Looked up from germline, CDR1 is MNHEY and CDR2 is SVGEGT. The CDR3 sequence is 14 residues long. CDR3 protein: CASSYGGGGAFYTF. The DNA for the CDR3 is TGTGCCAGCAGTTACGGCGGAGGGGGCGCGTTTTACACCTTC.

The chain couples TRBV29-1 to TRBJ2-7; tentatively, D is TRBD1 (6 bases). Trimming shortened V by 4 bases and J by 3 bases, and 13 bases separated the two germline ends. CDR1 and CDR2 (germline): SQVTM, ANQGSEA. The CDR3 totals 13 residues. The DNA of the CDR3 is TGCAGCGTTGCCCGGGACACCTTCTACGAGCAGTACTTC. The encoded protein is CSVARDTFYEQYF.

The chain uses TRBV30 and TRBJ2-3, with 11 bases that match TRBD2. Germline CDR1 reads GTSNPN; CDR2 reads SVGIG (reference sequence). The CDR3 covers 15 residues. J lost 4 bases, V lost 3 bases, and 6 bases had no gene match. The DNA for the CDR3 is TGTGCCTGGAGAGTAGCGGGAGGGCCCGCAGATACGCAGTATTTT. This gives the protein CAWRVAGGPADTQYF.

The rearrangement joins TRBV7-9 to TRBJ2-1; D is perhaps TRBD2 (7 bases). There are 13 residues in the CDR3. Germline CDR1 is SEHNR and CDR2 is FQNEAQ (reference sequence). Trimming removed 10 bases at V and 1 base at J, with 11 bases between. CDR3 sequence reads: CATGGASYNEQFF. In nucleotides, the CDR3 is TGTGCCACGGGGGGCGCATCCTACAATGAGCAGTTCTTC. The complete variable domain, with remaining parts taken from reference TRBV7-9 and TRBJ2-1, reads DTGVSQNPRHKITKRGQNVTFRCDPISEHNRLYWYRQTLGQGPEFLTYFQNEAQLEKSRLLSDRFSAERPKGSFSTLEIQRTEQGDSAMYLCATGGASYNEQFFGPGTRLTVL.

This rearrangement joins TRBV10-1 to TRBJ1-3; D gene ambiguous. This CDR3 comprises 15 residues. Trimming took 3 bases from V and 0 from J, leaving 9 bases between them. Germline CDR1 reads WNHNN; CDR2 reads SYGVQD (reference sequence). CDR3 nucleotides: TGCGCCAGCAGTGACAAGGCGGTCTCTGGAAACACCATATATTTT. Its protein product is CASSDKAVSGNTIYF.

With respect to this clone: Sequence at one end of the junction differs from germline and may be a read error. V gene TRBV24-1 combines with J gene TRBJ1-5; 7 bases match TRBD1. The CDR3 totals 14 residues. Germline lookup yields CDR1 KGHDR and CDR2 SFDVKD. The CDR3 bases are TGTGCCACCGGTGAAACAGGGGGCAATCAGCCCCAGCATTTT. Translating it yields CATGETGGNQPQHF.

In this sample, this clone turned up a few times. V and J are TRBV6-6 and TRBJ2-2; TRBD2 matches at 10 bases. The junction had 3 bases not matched to a gene; V was cut back by 5 bases and J by 0 bases. In germline, CDR1 is MNHNY, CDR2 SVGAGI (reference sequence). The CDR3 loop spans 16 amino acids. In DNA form, the CDR3 reads TGTGCCAGCAGTACGGGACTAGCGACGAACACCGGGGAGCTGTTTTTT. The encoded protein is CASSTGLATNTGELFF.

The gene calls are TRBV6-5 and TRBJ2-7; the match to TRBD2 covers 9 bases. Unmatched junction bases numbered 4, after V lost 2 bases and J lost 2 bases. The germline V gene encodes CDR1 MNHEY and CDR2 SVGAGI. The length of the CDR3 is 15 residues. The CDR3 nucleotides are TGTGCCAGCAGTTACGGGGCGGGAGGGCCCTACGAGCAGTACTTC. Amino acid sequence: CASSYGAGGPYEQYF.

The V gene is TRBV5-4, the J gene TRBJ2-5; 8 nucleotides agree with TRBD2. Germline V gene sequence: CDR1 SGHNT, CDR2 YYREEE (reference sequence). The CDR3 length is 17 residues. After removal of 4 bases from V and 0 bases from J, the junction contained 11 bases not matched to a gene. The CDR3 loop reads CASSQGASGSYQETQYF. For the CDR3, the DNA is TGTGCCAGCAGCCAGGGAGCTAGCGGGTCGTACCAAGAGACCCAGTACTTC. Full variable domain (missing parts from reference TRBV5-4 and TRBJ2-5): ETGVTQSPTHLIKTRGQQVTLRCSSQSGHNTVSWYQQALGQGPQFIFQYYREEENGRGNFPPRFSGLQFPNYSSELNVNALELDDSALYLCASSQGASGSYQETQYFGPGTRLLVL.

V usage is TRBV15 and J usage is TRBJ2-2, with 7 bases matching TRBD2. There are 13 residues in the CDR3. Germline CDR1 and CDR2: LNHNV and YYDKDF (reference sequence). Losses at the gene ends were 9 bases for V and 1 base for J; bases not matched to a gene: 2. CDR3 protein: CATKRGNTGELFF. The CDR3 coding sequence is TGTGCCACAAAGCGGGGGAACACCGGGGAGCTGTTTTTT.

The J gene is TRBJ2-6, the V gene TRBV4-3; TRBD1 matches at 11 bases. CDR1 and CDR2 from the germline V gene are LGHNA and YSLEER. The CDR3 is 18 residues long. The V segment lost 2 bases and the J segment 2 bases; nucleotides outside the gene matches: 5. In DNA form, the CDR3 reads TGCGCCAGCAGCCAAATGGGACAGGGGGAAACTGGGGCCAACGTCCTGACTTTC. This sequence encodes CASSQMGQGETGANVLTF.

V usage is TRBV7-9 and J usage is TRBJ2-2; D is possibly TRBD2 (5 bases). This CDR3 region has 15 residues. Between the trimmed V and J ends, which lost 2 bases and 2 bases, there was a span of 9 bases. Germline CDR1 reads SEHNR; CDR2 reads FQNEAQ (reference sequence). The CDR3 bases are TGTGCCAGCAGCTTATGGAGCGGAAACACCGGGGAGCTGTTTTTT. Protein: CASSLWSGNTGELFF.